These 28 T cell receptor beta chains share one sample of origin, sequenced in a study of T cells after yellow fever vaccination. Each CDR3 protein is one row after TCRdb ran MiXCR on the 5' RACE reads. The data show some 260,000 distinct CDR3 sequences, around 5.3% seen once. This material consisted of CD4+ T cells sorted from PBMCs, taken on the day of the yellow fever booster vaccination. The receptors were gathered from a man between 18 and 29 years old who received the YFV17D yellow fever vaccine.

The V call is TRBV7-3, the J call TRBJ1-1; no clear D gene. V lost 1 base and J 4 bases, leaving 7 bases between the germline ends. Germline V gives CDR1 SGHTA, CDR2 FQGTGA. This CDR3 comprises 13 residues. In DNA form, the CDR3 reads TGTGCCAGCAGCTTAATGGCAGCCACTGAAGCTTTCTTT. Translated, it gives CASSLMAATEAFF.

This clonotype was seen only a few times. J is TRBJ2-7 and V is TRBV6-6; D not certain. V lost 6 bases and J lost 5, with 26 bases in between. This CDR3 contains 17 residues. Germline assignment: CDR1 MNHNY and CDR2 SVGAGI (reference sequence). CDR3 DNA sequence: TGTGCCAGCAGCCCACCAACCGCCTTAGTAGGGTTTAACGAGCAGTACTTC. As protein: CASSPPTALVGFNEQYF.

This clonotype was seen more than once but under ten times. J is TRBJ2-1 and V is TRBV5-6, with unresolved D. The CDR3 loop spans 15 amino acids. The V end was cut by 1 base, the J end by 0 bases, with 8 bases between. CDR1 and CDR2 from the germline V gene are SGHDT and YYEEEE. CDR3 DNA sequence: TGTGCCAGCAGCTTGATCTCTTTCTCCTACAATGAGCAGTTCTTC. Its translation is CASSLISFSYNEQFF.

The chain couples TRBV24-1 to TRBJ2-3; tentatively, D is TRBD2 (6 bases). V was shortened by 4 bases and J by 6 bases, with 10 bases between the two germline ends. Germline lookup yields CDR1 KGHDR and CDR2 SFDVKD. The CDR3 sequence is 13 residues long. The CDR3 DNA reads as TGTGCCACCAGTGAAGGGACTCCCGATACGCAGTATTTT. It translates to CATSEGTPDTQYF.

The chain has TRBV20-1 and TRBJ1-1, with TRBD1 matching 7 bases. V lost 5 bases and J lost 3; bases outside the gene matches: 6. Germline lookup yields CDR1 DFQATT and CDR2 SNEGSKA (reference sequence). The CDR3 is 13 amino acids. The CDR3 DNA reads TGCAGTGCTCGACAGGGATTGGACACTGAAGCTTTCTTT. It is translated as CSARQGLDTEAFF.

Many counts were recorded for this clonotype. The chain has TRBV5-4 and TRBJ1-6; D possibly corresponds to TRBD1 (5 bases). CDR1 and CDR2 from the germline V gene are SGHNT and YYREEE (reference sequence). V was shortened by 8 bases and J by 0 bases, with 30 bases between the two germline ends. The CDR3 extends over 21 amino acids. For the CDR3, the DNA is TGTGCCAGAATACAGGTTGCGGCCCCCAGCAGGGAGAGCTCCTATAATTCACCCCTCCACTTT. Amino acid sequence: CARIQVAAPSRESSYNSPLHF.

There are a few counts of this clonotype. The chain carries TRBV20-1 and TRBJ2-7; 7 bases align to TRBD1. Trimming took 2 bases from V and 2 from J; bases not matched to a gene: 3. The length of the CDR3 is 13 residues. Looked up from germline, CDR1 is DFQATT and CDR2 is SNEGSKA (reference sequence). Here the CDR3 reads CSARSGTAYEQYF. In DNA, the CDR3 is TGCAGTGCTAGATCCGGGACAGCCTACGAGCAGTACTTC.

V is TRBV7-2 and J is TRBJ1-2; D perhaps matches TRBD1 (6 bases). From germline, CDR1 is SGHTA and CDR2 FQGNSA. The CDR3 contains 14 residues. V dropped 7 bases and J dropped 8 bases, with 20 bases sitting between them. CDR3 coding DNA: TGTGCCAGCATCTTTGTGGGGGGGCTCGAGGGCTACACCTTC. Its translation: CASIFVGGLEGYTF.

This clonotype occurred many times. J is TRBJ2-5 and V is TRBV11-2; D gene uncertain. Trimming removed 6 bases from V and 0 bases from J, with 5 bases in between. The CDR3 consists of 12 residues. CDR1 is SGHAT, CDR2 FQNNGV, per germline. CDR3 in amino acids: CASSQYQETQYF. As DNA, the CDR3 is TGTGCCAGCAGTCAGTACCAAGAGACCCAGTACTTC.

This clonotype has at least ten counts. The rearrangement uses TRBV4-3 and TRBJ2-4; TRBD1 matches 10 bases. The CDR3 covers 14 residues. J was trimmed by 9 bases and V by 3 bases; bases with no gene match: 5. CDR1 is LGHNA and CDR2 is YSLEER in the germline V gene. The CDR3 DNA is TGCGCCAGCAGCCATGACAGGGGGCTAGGCATTCAGTACTTC. As protein: CASSHDRGLGIQYF.

V and J are TRBV29-1 and TRBJ2-1; 10 positions match TRBD2. The CDR3 extends over 16 amino acids. V dropped 7 bases and J dropped 1; count of bases not matched to a gene: 10. CDR1 SQVTM and CDR2 ANQGSEA come from the germline V gene. Here the CDR3 reads CSDSSGSGGSYNEQFF. CDR3 bases: TGCAGCGACAGCTCCGGTAGCGGGGGGTCCTACAATGAGCAGTTCTTC.

This clonotype was detected only a few times. V and J are TRBV7-2 and TRBJ2-7; 7 bases are shared with TRBD2. Germline V gives CDR1 SGHTA, CDR2 FQGNSA. V dropped 5 bases and J dropped 5; count of bases not matched to a gene: 12. The CDR3 runs 15 residues. The CDR3 reads CASSLSGRGIHEQYF. The CDR3 nucleotides read TGTGCCAGCAGCCTCTCCGGGCGGGGGATCCACGAGCAGTACTTC.

This clonotype turned up a few times. The rearrangement joins TRBV15 to TRBJ2-1, with D perhaps matching TRBD1 or TRBD2 (5 bases each). V was shortened by 0 bases and J by 8 bases, with 11 bases between the two germline ends. Germline-derived CDR1 and CDR2 are LNHNV and YYDKDF (reference sequence). The CDR3 consists of 14 residues. The CDR3: CATSRDEGFDEQFF. The CDR3 DNA sequence: TGTGCCACCAGCAGAGACGAGGGGTTCGATGAGCAGTTCTTC.

The J gene is TRBJ2-2, the V gene TRBV12-3 or TRBV12-4; D is undetermined. CDR3 length: 11 residues. Deletions cut 7 bases from V and 6 bases from J, with 6 bases between. As DNA, the CDR3 is TGTGCCAGCAAGGCGGCCGGGGAGCTGTTTTTT. The encoded protein is CASKAAGELFF.

This clonotype was recorded at least ten times. The rearrangement uses TRBV12-3 or TRBV12-4 and TRBJ1-2, with D maybe TRBD1 (6 bases). V shed 7 bases and J shed 0 bases, with 12 bases lying between them. The CDR3 extends over 14 amino acids. CDR3 bases: TGTGCCAGCAACATTAGGGGGGCTAACTATGGCTACACCTTC. Translated: CASNIRGANYGYTF.

Only a few counts were recorded for this clonotype. As DNA, the CDR3 is TGTGCCAGCAGCTTAGATCGATCCTACGAGCAGTACTTC. Protein sequence: CASSLDRSYEQYF. The chain carries TRBV11-3 and TRBJ2-7; no clear D. The CDR3 is made up of 13 amino acids. Looked up from germline, CDR1 is SGHNT and CDR2 is YENEEA. V was pared by 0 bases and J by 1 base, with 4 bases between. The complete variable domain, with remaining parts taken from reference TRBV11-3 and TRBJ2-7, reads EAGVVQSPRYKIIEKKQPVAFWCNPISGHNTLYWYLQNLGQGPELLIRYENEEAVDDSQLPKDRFSAERLKGVDSTLKIQPAELGDSAVYLCASSLDRSYEQYFGPGTRLTVT.

V gene TRBV7-9 combines with J gene TRBJ2-3; 7 nucleotides match TRBD1. V dropped 9 bases and J dropped 2; count of bases not matched to a gene: 2. Germline V gene lookup returns CDR1 SEHNR and CDR2 FQNEAQ (reference sequence). This CDR3 comprises 12 residues. The CDR3 DNA reads as TGTGCCAGACAGGGGATCACAGATACGCAGTATTTT. Encoded protein: CARQGITDTQYF.

This clonotype was counted only a few times. The gene calls are TRBV6-5 and TRBJ1-1, with D possibly matching TRBD1 (6 bases). The CDR3 length is 12 residues. V was clipped by 7 bases and J by 10 bases, with 16 bases between them. Germline CDR1 and CDR2: MNHEY and SVGAGI. CDR3 amino acids: CASTRGQGRAFF. The CDR3, as DNA: TGTGCCAGCACCCGAGGGCAGGGGCGAGCTTTCTTT.

This clonotype was seen more than once but under ten times. V and J are TRBV5-1 and TRBJ2-5, with a weak D call TRBD1 (6 bases). The CDR3 sequence is 15 residues long. V lost 4 bases and J 6 bases, leaving 19 bases between the germline ends. Germline V gives CDR1 SGHRS, CDR2 YFSETQ. The CDR3 loop is CASSHNLLQGQTQYF. The CDR3 DNA reads TGCGCCAGCAGCCACAACCTCTTACAGGGCCAGACCCAGTACTTC.

This clonotype was picked up a small number of times. The chain has TRBV10-3 and TRBJ1-1; D call uncertain. Germline loops: CDR1 ENHRY, CDR2 SYGVKD. V lost 4 bases and J lost 1, with 7 bases in between. The CDR3 runs to 13 residues. Written as DNA, the CDR3 is TGTGCCATCAGTGTAAGAGGGAACACTGAAGCTTTCTTT. Its translation: CAISVRGNTEAFF.

The chain carries TRBV19 and TRBJ2-5; 14 positions agree with TRBD2. Germline V lookup: CDR1 LNHDA, CDR2 SQIVND (reference sequence). J lost 5 bases, V lost 3 bases, and 8 bases had no gene match. The CDR3 has 17 amino acids. The CDR3 is CASSMTSGGAEVETQYF. The CDR3 DNA reads TGTGCCAGTAGTATGACTAGCGGGGGGGCCGAGGTCGAGACCCAGTACTTC.

The chain recombines TRBV20-1 with TRBJ1-2; 11 bases are a match to TRBD1. CDR1 DFQATT and CDR2 SNEGSKA come from the germline V gene (reference sequence). The CDR3 length is 14 residues. V lost 1 base, J lost 4 bases, and 2 bases stayed unmatched. Written as DNA, the CDR3 is TGCAGTGCTAGAGGGACAGGGGGCGCCTATGGCTACACCTTC. It codes for CSARGTGGAYGYTF.

The chain recombines TRBV20-1 with TRBJ2-1; unclear D gene. The CDR3 runs to 13 residues. Germline V gene sequence: CDR1 DFQATT, CDR2 SNEGSKA (reference sequence). Trimming pared 0 bases from V and 2 bases from J, leaving 5 bases between. CDR3 loop: CSARDTAYNEQFF. Written as DNA, the CDR3 is TGCAGTGCTAGAGATACAGCCTACAATGAGCAGTTCTTC.

This clonotype was observed a few times. The rearrangement links TRBV4-1 to TRBJ1-2, with D uncertain. The CDR3 has 16 amino acids. V gave up 0 bases and J gave up 8 bases, with 19 bases separating them. In germline, CDR1 is MGHRA, CDR2 YSYEKL. In DNA form, the CDR3 reads TGCGCCAGCAGCCAAGATGGGTCACTAAGTCCGCAGGGCTACACCTTC. Translation gives CASSQDGSLSPQGYTF.

A few counts support this clonotype. CDR3 residues: CASSDTGRQNTEAFF. DNA of the CDR3: TGTGCCAGCAGCGATACCGGGAGACAAAACACTGAAGCTTTCTTT. This chain uses TRBV9 with TRBJ1-1, with D unclear. V was shortened by 3 bases and J by 2 bases, with 14 bases between the two germline ends. The CDR3 extends over 15 amino acids. CDR1 and CDR2 from the germline V gene are SGDLS and YYNGEE.

The chain recombines TRBV20-1 with TRBJ2-7; D gene uncertain. The CDR3 is 18 amino acids. CDR1 and CDR2 (germline): DFQATT, SNEGSKA (reference sequence). Trimming took off 2 bases at V and 1 base at J, with 24 bases between the two ends. The CDR3 region is CSARSEQSSGDRSYEQYF. CDR3 DNA: TGCAGTGCTAGATCCGAACAATCTTCTGGGGATAGGTCCTACGAGCAGTACTTC.

This clonotype has just a few counts. This chain joins TRBV20-1 and TRBJ2-1; 13 positions agree with TRBD2. V was clipped by 6 bases and J by 5 bases; unmatched bases: 7. The germline V gene has CDR1 DFQATT and CDR2 SNEGSKA (reference sequence). There are 15 residues in the CDR3. The CDR3 is CSANGLAGVNNEQFF. The CDR3 nucleotides read TGCAGTGCAAACGGACTAGCGGGGGTCAACAATGAGCAGTTCTTC.

In this sample, this clonotype turned up many times. This chain uses TRBV10-3 with TRBJ1-1, with 8 bases fitting TRBD1. Germline V lookup: CDR1 ENHRY, CDR2 SYGVKD. The CDR3 is 14 amino acids. After removal of 5 bases from V and 4 bases from J, the junction contained 6 bases not matched to a gene. The DNA for the CDR3 is TGTGCCATCAGTTTCACAGGGGGTTCCACTGAAGCTTTCTTT. Residues: CAISFTGGSTEAFF.